The 8 T cell receptor beta chains reported below all come from one sample, sequenced in a study of T-cell reconstitution after alpha-beta-depleted transplantation in children. Unique molecular identifiers were incorporated when the TCRbeta library was constructed. TCRdb itself ran the PCR reads through MiXCR, one entry per CDR3 protein. Here the sample spans 490,000 or so distinct CDR3 sequences, 8% to 11% being singletons. This specimen consisted of PBMCs, obtained before TCRalphabeta/CD19-depleted stem cell transplant. These TCRs come from a child aged 2-15 years with inherited bone marrow failure, due to receive a stem cell transplant.

On this clonotype itself: A much larger clone lies a single base off, so this may be a read error. The V gene is TRBV4-2, the J gene TRBJ2-7, with 10 bases aligning to TRBD2. The CDR3 covers 14 residues. CDR1 and CDR2 from the germline V gene are LGHNA and YNFKEQ. V dropped 4 bases and J dropped 8; count of bases not matched to a gene: 8. The CDR3 protein is CASSLGLAPRQQYF. Here the CDR3 DNA reads TGTGCCAGCAGCCTGGGACTAGCGCCTAGGCAGCAGTACTTC.

This clonotype was seen at least ten times. V is TRBV7-2 and J is TRBJ2-7, with 16 bases identical to TRBD2. Germline V gene lookup returns CDR1 SGHTA and CDR2 FQGNSA. The CDR3 is 16 amino acids. The J segment lost 7 bases and the V segment lost 6 bases, leaving 9 bases of the junction unmatched. As DNA, the CDR3 is TGTGCCAGCAGGCCGACCGGGACTAGCGGGAGGGGGGAGCAGTACTTC. Protein sequence: CASRPTGTSGRGEQYF.

This chain uses TRBV7-2 with TRBJ2-1, with 13 bases identical to TRBD2. CDR1 SGHTA and CDR2 FQGNSA come from the germline V gene. The CDR3 is 19 residues long. The junction had 16 bases not matched to a gene; V was cut back by 10 bases and J by 1 base. The DNA of the CDR3 is TGTGCCATCCATCGCGGGGGACTAGCGGGGAGGTGGTCCTACAATGAGCAGTTCTTC. Its translation: CAIHRGGLAGRWSYNEQFF.

The chain carries TRBV5-4 and TRBJ2-1, with D possibly matching TRBD1 (6 bases). CDR1 is SGHNT, CDR2 YYREEE, per germline (reference sequence). Trimming left V 0 bases short and J 7 bases short, with 8 bases between. The CDR3 contains 13 residues. The CDR3 nucleotides read TGTGCCAGCAGCTTGGACAGGGAAAATGAGCAGTTCTTC. This encodes CASSLDRENEQFF. Drawing the rest from reference TRBV5-4 and TRBJ2-1, the complete variable domain is ETGVTQSPTHLIKTRGQQVTLRCSSQSGHNTVSWYQQALGQGPQFIFQYYREEENGRGNFPPRFSGLQFPNYSSELNVNALELDDSALYLCASSLDRENEQFFGPGTRLTVL.

This clonotype showed up many times. DNA of the CDR3: TGCAGTGCGACCACTAGCTGGGAGCAGTACTTC. Amino acids: CSATTSWEQYF. V gene TRBV20-1 combines with J gene TRBJ2-7; perhaps TRBD2 as D (6 bases). V was clipped by 6 bases and J by 7 bases, with 13 bases between them. CDR1 and CDR2 (germline): DFQATT, SNEGSKA (reference sequence). CDR3 length: 11 residues.

As to this clonotype: It may be a read error: a sequence one base away is much more abundant. V gene TRBV27 combines with J gene TRBJ2-7; D perhaps matches TRBD1 (6 bases). CDR3 length: 16 amino acids. In germline, CDR1 is MNHEY, CDR2 SMNVEV (reference sequence). V gave up 2 bases and J gave up 9 bases, with 23 bases separating them. CDR3 sequence (DNA): TGTGCCAGCAGTTTAAGGCTGAGACTGGGAGCAGGGGCGCAGTACTTC. This sequence encodes CASSLRLRLGAGAQYF.

At least ten counts were recorded for this clonotype. The chain has TRBV18 and TRBJ2-1; D might be TRBD1 or TRBD2, each matching 5 bases. Trimming removed 3 bases at V and 1 base at J, with 13 bases between. Looked up from germline, CDR1 is KGHSH and CDR2 is LQKENI. The CDR3 totals 16 residues. CDR3 in DNA: TGTGCCAGCTCACCTCTGAGGGACGGGTCCTACAATGAGCAGTTCTTC. Its translation: CASSPLRDGSYNEQFF.

The table lists this clonotype with a few counts. The rearrangement uses TRBV20-1 and TRBJ2-3; D gene uncertain. The CDR3 has 14 residues. The germline V and J ends were trimmed by 1 base and 2 bases, with 10 bases remaining between them. The germline V gene encodes CDR1 DFQATT and CDR2 SNEGSKA (reference sequence). This CDR3 is CSARAQDFTDTQYF. The CDR3, as DNA: TGCAGTGCTAGAGCTCAAGACTTCACAGATACGCAGTATTTT.